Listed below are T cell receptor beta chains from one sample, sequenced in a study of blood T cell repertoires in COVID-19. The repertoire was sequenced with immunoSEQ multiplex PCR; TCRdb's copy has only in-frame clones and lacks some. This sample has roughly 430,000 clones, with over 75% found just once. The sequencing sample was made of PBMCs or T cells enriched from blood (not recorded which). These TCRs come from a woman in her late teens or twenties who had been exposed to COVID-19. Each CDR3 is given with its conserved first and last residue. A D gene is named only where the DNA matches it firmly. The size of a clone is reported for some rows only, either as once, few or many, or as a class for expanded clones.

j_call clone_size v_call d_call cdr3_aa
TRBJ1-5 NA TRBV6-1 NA CASSENRANQPQHF
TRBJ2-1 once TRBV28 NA CASKTVYNEQFF
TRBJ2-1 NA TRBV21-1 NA CASSKLGSGGGHLKWDEQFF
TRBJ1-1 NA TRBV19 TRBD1 CASSILTGDRNTEAFF
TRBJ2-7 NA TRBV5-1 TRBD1 CASSWGQASSYEQYF
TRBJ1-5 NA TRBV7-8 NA CASSSTGSWRQPQHF
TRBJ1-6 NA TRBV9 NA CASSAVPGHDTNSPLHF
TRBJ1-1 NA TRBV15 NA CATSREQGLNTEAFF
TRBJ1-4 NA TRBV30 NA CAWTQGLRANEKLFF
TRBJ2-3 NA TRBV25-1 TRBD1 CASSRDRATDTQYF
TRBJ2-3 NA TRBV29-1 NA CSVGRVTDTQYF
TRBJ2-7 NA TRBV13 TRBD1 CASSLGGGNYEQYF
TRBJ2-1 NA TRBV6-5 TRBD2 CASTSLAGGHNEQFF
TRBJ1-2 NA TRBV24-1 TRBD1 CATSERTGEYYGYTF
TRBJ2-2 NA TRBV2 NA CASRRTVVTGELFF
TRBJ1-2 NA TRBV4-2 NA CASSQESANYGYTF
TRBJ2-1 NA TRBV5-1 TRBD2 CASSSAGAYNEQFF
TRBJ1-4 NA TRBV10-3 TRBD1 CAISESGQGKLFF
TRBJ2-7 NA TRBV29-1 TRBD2 CSVRTSGAYEQYF
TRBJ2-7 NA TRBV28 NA CASRPGTPDRQQYF
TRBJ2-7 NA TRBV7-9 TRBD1 CASSRDSPYEQYF
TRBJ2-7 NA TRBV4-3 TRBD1 CASSQGTGDGYEQYF
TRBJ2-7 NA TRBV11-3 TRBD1 CASSLGHTGTGAYYEQYF
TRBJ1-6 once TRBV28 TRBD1 CASLPGQGYNSPLHF
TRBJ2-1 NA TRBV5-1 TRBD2 CASSLLPGGSTFEQFF
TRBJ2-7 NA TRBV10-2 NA CASSASVDSSYEQYF
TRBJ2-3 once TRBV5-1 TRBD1 CASSSAPGQVTDTQYF
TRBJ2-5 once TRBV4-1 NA CASSQDRLNSGFQETQYF
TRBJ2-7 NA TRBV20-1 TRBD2 CSASGLAGGSYEQYF